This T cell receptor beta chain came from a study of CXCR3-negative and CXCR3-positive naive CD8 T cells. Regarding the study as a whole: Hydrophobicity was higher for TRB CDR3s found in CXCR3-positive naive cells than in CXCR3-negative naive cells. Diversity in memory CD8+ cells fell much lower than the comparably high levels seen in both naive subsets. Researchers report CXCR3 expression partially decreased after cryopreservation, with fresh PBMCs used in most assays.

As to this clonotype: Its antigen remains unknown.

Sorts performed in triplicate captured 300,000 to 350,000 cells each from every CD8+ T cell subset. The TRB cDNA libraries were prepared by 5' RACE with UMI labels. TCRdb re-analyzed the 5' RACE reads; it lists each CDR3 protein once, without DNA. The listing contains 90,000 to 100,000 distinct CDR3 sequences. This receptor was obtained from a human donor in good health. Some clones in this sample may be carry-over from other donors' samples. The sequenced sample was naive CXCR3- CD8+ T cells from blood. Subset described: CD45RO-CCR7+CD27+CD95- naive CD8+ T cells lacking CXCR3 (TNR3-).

The CDR3 region is CASSLYSNNEQFF. The chain recombines TRBV5-1 with TRBJ2-1. Germline CDR1 SGHRS, CDR2 YFSETQ. This CDR3 has 13 residues.